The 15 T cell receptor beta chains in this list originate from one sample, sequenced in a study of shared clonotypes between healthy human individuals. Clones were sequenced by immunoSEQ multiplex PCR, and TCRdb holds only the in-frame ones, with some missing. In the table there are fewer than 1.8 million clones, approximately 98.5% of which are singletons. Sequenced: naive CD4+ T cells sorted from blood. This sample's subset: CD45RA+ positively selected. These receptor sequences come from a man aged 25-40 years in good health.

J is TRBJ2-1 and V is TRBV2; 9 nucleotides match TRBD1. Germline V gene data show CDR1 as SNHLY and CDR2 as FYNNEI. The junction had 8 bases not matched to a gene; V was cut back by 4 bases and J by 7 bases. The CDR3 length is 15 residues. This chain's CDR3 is CASSAGTGFVNEQFF. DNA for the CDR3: TGTGCCAGCAGTGCGGGGACAGGGTTTGTGAATGAGCAGTTCTTC.

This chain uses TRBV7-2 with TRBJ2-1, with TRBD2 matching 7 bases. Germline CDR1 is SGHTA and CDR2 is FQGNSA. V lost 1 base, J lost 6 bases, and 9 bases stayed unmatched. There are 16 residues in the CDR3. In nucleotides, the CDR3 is TGTGCCAGCAGCTTAGAACTAGCGTTTGGGGTCAATGAGCAGTTCTTC. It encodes CASSLELAFGVNEQFF. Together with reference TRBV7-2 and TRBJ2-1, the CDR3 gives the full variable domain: GAGVSQSPSNKVTEKGKDVELRCDPISGHTALYWYRQSLGQGLEFLIYFQGNSAPDKSGLPSDRFSAERTGGSVSTLTIQRTQQEDSAVYLCASSLELAFGVNEQFFGPGTRLTVL.

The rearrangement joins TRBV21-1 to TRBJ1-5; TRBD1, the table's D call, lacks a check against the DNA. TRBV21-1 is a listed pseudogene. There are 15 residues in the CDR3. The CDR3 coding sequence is TGTGCCAGCAACGTCCGGGACACCAGAAATCAGCCCCAGCATTTT. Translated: CASNVRDTRNQPQHF.

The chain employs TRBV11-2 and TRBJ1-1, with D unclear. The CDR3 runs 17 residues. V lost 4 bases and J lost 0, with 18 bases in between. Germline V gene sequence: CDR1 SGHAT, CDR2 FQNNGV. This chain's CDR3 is CASSSAAGKTLNTEAFF. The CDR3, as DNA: TGTGCCAGCAGCTCGGCGGCCGGCAAGACCCTGAACACTGAAGCTTTCTTT.

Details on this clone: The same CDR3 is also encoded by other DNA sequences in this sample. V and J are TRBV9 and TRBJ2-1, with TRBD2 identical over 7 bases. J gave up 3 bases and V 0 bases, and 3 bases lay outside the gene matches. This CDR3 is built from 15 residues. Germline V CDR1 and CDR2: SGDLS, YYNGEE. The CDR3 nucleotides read TGTGCCAGCAGCGTAGAGGGCGGGAGCTACAATGAGCAGTTCTTC. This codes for CASSVEGGSYNEQFF.

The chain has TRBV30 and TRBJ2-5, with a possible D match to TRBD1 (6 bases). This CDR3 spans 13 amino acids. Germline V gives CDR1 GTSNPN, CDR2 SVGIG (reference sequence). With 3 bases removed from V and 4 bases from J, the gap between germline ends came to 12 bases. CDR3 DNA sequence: TGTGCCTGGAGGATCCAGGGGACAGAGACCCAGTACTTC. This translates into CAWRIQGTETQYF.

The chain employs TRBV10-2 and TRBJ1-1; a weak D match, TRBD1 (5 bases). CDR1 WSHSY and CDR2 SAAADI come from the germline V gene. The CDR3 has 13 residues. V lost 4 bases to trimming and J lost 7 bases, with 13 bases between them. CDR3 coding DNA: TGCGCCAGCAGTGGGCAGGGAGGCCATGAAGCTTTCTTT. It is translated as CASSGQGGHEAFF.

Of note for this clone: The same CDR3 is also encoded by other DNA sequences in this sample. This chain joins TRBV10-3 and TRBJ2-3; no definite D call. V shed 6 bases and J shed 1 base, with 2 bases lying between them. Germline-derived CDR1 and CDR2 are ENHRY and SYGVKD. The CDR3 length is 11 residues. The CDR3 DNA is TGTGCCATCAGCGGCACAGATACGCAGTATTTT. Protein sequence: CAISGTDTQYF.

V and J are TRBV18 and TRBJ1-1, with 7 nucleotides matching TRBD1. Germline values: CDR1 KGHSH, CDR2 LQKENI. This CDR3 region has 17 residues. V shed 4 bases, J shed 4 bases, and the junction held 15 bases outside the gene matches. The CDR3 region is CASSQQGQAVAGTEAFF. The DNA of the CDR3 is TGTGCCAGCTCACAACAAGGACAGGCGGTAGCGGGCACTGAAGCTTTCTTT.

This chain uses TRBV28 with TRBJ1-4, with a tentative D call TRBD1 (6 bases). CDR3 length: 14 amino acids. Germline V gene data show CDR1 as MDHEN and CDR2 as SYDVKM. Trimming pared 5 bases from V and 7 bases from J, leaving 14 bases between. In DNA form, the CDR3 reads TGTGCCAGCAGTGACCGGGACATACCTGAAAAACTGTTTTTT. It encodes CASSDRDIPEKLFF.

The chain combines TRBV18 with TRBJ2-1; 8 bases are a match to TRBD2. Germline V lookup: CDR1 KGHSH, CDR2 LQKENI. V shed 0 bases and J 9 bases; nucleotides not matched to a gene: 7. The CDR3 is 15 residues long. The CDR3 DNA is TGTGCCAGCTCACCACCCAGCGGGAGAAAGGGTGAGCAGTTCTTC. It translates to CASSPPSGRKGEQFF.

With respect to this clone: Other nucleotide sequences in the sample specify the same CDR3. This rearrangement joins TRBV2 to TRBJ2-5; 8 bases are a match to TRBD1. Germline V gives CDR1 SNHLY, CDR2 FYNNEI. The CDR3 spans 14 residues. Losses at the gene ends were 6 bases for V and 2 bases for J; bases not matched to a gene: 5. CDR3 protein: CASRTGVYQETQYF. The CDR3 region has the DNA TGTGCCAGCAGGACAGGGGTTTATCAAGAGACCCAGTACTTC.

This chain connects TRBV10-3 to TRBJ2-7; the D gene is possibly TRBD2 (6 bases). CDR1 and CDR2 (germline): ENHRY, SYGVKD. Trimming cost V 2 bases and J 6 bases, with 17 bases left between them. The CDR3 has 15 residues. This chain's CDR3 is CAISEARPTSSEQYF. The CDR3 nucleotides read TGTGCCATCAGTGAGGCCCGACCCACTAGCTCCGAGCAGTACTTC.

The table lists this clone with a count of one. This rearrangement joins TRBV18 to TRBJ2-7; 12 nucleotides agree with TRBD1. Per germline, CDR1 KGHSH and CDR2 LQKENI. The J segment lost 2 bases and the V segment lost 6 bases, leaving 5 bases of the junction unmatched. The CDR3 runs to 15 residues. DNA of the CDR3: TGTGCCAGCTCTCAGGGACAGGGGGCTACCTACGAGCAGTACTTC. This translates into CASSQGQGATYEQYF. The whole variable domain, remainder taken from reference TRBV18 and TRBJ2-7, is NAGVMQNPRHLVRRRGQEARLRCSPMKGHSHVYWYRQLPEEGLKFMVYLQKENIIDESGMPKERFSAEFPKEGPSILRIQQVVRGDSAAYFCASSQGQGATYEQYFGPGTRLTVT.

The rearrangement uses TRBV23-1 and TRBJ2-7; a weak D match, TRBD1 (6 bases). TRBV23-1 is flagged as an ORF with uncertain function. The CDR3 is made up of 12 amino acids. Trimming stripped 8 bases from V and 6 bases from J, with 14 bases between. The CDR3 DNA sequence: TGCGCCAGCCCGGACAGAGTTGTCGAGCAGTACTTC. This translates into CASPDRVVEQYF.